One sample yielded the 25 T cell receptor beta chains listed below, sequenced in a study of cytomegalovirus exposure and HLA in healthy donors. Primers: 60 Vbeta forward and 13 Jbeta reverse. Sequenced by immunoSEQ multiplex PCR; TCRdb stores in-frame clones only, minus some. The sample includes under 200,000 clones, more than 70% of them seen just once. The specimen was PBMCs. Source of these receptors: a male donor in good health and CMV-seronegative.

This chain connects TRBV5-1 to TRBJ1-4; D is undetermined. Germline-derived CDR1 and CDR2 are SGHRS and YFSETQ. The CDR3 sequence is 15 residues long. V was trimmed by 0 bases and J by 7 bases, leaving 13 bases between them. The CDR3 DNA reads TGCGCCAGCAGCTTGGACTCCCCGGGAATTGAAAAACTGTTTTTT. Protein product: CASSLDSPGIEKLFF.

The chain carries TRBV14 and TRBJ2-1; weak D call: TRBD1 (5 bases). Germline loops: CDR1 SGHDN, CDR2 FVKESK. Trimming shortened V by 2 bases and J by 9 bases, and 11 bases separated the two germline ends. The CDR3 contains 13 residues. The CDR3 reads CASSQSRVTEQFF. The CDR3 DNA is TGTGCCAGCAGCCAATCCAGGGTTACTGAGCAGTTCTTC.

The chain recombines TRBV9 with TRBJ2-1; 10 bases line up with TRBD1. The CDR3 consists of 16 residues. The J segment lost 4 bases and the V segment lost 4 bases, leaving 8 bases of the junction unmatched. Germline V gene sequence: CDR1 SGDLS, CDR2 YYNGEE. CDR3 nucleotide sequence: TGTGCCAGCAGCCCGGGGACAGGGGATATATACAATGAGCAGTTCTTC. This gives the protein CASSPGTGDIYNEQFF.

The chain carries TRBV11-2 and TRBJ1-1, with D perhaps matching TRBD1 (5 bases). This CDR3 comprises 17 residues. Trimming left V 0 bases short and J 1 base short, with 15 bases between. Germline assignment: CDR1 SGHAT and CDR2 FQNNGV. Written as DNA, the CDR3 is TGTGCCAGCAGCTTAGATCTTGGGGAGGGGCAGAACACTGAAGCTTTCTTT. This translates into CASSLDLGEGQNTEAFF.

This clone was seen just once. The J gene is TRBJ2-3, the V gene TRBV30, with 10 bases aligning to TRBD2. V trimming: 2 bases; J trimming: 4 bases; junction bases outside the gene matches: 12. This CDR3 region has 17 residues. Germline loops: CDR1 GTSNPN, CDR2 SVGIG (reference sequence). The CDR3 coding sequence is TGTGCCTGGAGTCCTTGGACTAGCGGCCCAGAGGCAGATACGCAGTATTTT. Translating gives CAWSPWTSGPEADTQYF.

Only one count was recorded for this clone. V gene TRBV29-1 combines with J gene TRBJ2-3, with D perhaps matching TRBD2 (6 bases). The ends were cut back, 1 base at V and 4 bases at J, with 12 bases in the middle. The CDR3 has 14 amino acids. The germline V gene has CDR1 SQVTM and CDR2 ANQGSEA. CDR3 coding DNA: TGCAGCGTTGAAGGGCCGGGGGTCGCAGATACGCAGTATTTT. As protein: CSVEGPGVADTQYF.

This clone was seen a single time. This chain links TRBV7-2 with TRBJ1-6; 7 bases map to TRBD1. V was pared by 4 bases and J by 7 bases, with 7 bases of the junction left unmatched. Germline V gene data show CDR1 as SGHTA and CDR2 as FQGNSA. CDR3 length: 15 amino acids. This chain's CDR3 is CASSSWTGENSPLHF. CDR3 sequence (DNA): TGTGCCAGCAGCTCATGGACAGGCGAGAATTCACCCCTCCACTTT.

For the CDR3, the DNA is TGTGCCATCAGTGAGGAAACAGGGCCCGAGCAGTACTTC. This encodes CAISEETGPEQYF. The chain carries TRBV10-3 and TRBJ2-7; the D gene is possibly TRBD1 (6 bases). Between the trimmed V and J ends, which lost 2 bases and 6 bases, there was a span of 11 bases. The CDR3 runs to 13 residues. From germline, CDR1 is ENHRY and CDR2 SYGVKD.

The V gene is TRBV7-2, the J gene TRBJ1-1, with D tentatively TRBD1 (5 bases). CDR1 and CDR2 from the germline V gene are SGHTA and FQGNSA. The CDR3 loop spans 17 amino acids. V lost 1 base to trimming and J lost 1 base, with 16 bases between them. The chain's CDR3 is CASSLDRSGARNTEAFF. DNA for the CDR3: TGTGCCAGCAGCTTAGATCGTTCTGGGGCGCGGAACACTGAAGCTTTCTTT.

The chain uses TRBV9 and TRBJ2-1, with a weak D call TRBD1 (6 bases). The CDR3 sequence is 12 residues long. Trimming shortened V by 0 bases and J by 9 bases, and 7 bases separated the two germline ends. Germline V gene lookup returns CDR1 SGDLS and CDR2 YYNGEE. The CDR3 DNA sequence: TGTGCCAGCAGCGTAGGAGGGGGTGAGCAGTTCTTC. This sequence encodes CASSVGGGEQFF.

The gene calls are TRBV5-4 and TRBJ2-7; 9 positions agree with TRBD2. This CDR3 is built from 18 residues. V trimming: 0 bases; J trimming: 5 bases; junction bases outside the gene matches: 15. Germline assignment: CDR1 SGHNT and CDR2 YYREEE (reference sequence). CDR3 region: CASSLEGSSGTPLHEQYF. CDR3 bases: TGTGCCAGCAGCTTGGAGGGGTCTAGCGGGACCCCACTACACGAGCAGTACTTC.

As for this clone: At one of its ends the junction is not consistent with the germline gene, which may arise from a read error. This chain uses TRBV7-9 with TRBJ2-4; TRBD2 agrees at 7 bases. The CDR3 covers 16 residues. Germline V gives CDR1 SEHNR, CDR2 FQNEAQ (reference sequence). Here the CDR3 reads CSSNSAGVEAKNIQYF. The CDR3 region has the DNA TGTTCCAGCAACTCGGCGGGGGTAGAGGCCAAAAACATTCAGTACTTC.

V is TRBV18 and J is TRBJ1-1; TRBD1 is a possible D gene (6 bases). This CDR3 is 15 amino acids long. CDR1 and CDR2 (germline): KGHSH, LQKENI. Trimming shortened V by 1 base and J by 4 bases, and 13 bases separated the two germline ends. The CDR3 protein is CASSPRAGEGTEAFF. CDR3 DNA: TGTGCCAGCTCACCACGTGCAGGGGAGGGCACTGAAGCTTTCTTT.

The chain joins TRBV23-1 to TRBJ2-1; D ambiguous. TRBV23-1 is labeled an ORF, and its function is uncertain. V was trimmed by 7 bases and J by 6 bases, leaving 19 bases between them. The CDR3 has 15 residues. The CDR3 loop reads CASTKSQIYPNEQFF. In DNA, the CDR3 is TGCGCCAGCACTAAATCGCAGATTTACCCCAATGAGCAGTTCTTC.

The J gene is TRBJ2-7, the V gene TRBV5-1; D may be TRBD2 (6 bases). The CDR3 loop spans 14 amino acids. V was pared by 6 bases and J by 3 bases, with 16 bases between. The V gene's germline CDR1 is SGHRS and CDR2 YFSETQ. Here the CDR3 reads CASIPDGSFYEQYF. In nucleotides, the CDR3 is TGCGCCAGCATCCCGGACGGGAGCTTCTACGAGCAGTACTTC. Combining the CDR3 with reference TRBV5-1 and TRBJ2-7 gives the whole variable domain KAGVTQTPRYLIKTRGQQVTLSCSPISGHRSVSWYQQTPGQGLQFLFEYFSETQRNKGNFPGRFSGRQFSNSRSEMNVSTLELGDSALYLCASIPDGSFYEQYFGPGTRLTVT.

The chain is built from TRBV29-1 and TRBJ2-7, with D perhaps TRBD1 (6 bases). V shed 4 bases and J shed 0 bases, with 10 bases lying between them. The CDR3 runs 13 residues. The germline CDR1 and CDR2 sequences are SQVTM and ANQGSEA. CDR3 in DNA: TGCAGCGTTGCCCGACAGGCCTCCTACGAGCAGTACTTC. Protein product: CSVARQASYEQYF.

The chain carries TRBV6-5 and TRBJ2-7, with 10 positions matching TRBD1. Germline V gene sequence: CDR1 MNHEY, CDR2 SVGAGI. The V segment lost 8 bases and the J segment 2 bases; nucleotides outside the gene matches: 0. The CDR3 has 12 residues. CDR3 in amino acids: CASGTGAYEQYF. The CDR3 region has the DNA TGTGCCAGCGGGACAGGGGCCTACGAGCAGTACTTC.

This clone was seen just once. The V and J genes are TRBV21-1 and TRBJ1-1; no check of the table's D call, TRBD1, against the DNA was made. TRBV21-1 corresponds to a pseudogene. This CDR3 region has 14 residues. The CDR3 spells CASSNRQVGTEAFF. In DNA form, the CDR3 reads TGTGCCAGCAGCAATCGGCAGGTGGGCACTGAAGCTTTCTTT.

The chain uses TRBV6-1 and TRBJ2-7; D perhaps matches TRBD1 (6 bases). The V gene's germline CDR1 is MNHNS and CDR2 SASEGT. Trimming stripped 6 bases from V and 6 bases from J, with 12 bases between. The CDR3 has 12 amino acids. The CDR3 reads CASRTGLGEQYF. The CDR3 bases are TGTGCCAGCAGAACAGGGTTGGGCGAGCAGTACTTC.

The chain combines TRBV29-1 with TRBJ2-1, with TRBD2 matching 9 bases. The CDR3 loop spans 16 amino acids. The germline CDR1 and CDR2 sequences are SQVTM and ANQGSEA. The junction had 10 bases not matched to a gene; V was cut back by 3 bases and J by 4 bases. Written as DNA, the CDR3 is TGCAGCGTTGACGGGGGCGGGGGGGCCCCTTACAATGAGCAGTTCTTC. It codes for CSVDGGGGAPYNEQFF.

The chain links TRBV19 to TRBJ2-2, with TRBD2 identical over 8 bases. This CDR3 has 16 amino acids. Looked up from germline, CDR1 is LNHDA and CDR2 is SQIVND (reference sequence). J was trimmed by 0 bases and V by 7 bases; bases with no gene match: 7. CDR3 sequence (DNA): TGTGCCAGTACCCCAGCGGGGGTTTCGAACACCGGGGAGCTGTTTTTT. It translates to CASTPAGVSNTGELFF. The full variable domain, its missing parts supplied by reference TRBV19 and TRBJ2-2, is DGGITQSPKYLFRKEGQNVTLSCEQNLNHDAMYWYRQDPGQGLRLIYYSQIVNDFQKGDIAEGYSVSREKKESFPLTVTSAQKNPTAFYLCASTPAGVSNTGELFFGEGSRLTVL.

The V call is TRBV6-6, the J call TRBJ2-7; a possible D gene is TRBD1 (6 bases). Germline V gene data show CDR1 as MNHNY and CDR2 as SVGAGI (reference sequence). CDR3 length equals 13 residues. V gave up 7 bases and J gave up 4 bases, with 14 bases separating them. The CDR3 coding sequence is TGTGCCAGCACTGACAGGACGGGTTACGAGCAGTACTTC. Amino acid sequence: CASTDRTGYEQYF.

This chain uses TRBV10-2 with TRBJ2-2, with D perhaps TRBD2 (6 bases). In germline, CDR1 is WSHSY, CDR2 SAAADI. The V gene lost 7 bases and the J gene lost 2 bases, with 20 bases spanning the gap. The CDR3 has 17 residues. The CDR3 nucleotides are TGCGCCAGCACCTCCGCCCGAGGGCGGGAAAACACCGGGGAGCTGTTTTTT. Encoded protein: CASTSARGRENTGELFF.

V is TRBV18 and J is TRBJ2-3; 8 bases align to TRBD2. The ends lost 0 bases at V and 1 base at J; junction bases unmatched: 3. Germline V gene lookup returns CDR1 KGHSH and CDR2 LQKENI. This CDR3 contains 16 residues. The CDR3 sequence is CASSPPGLARTDTQYF. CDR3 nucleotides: TGTGCCAGCTCACCACCCGGACTAGCCCGCACAGATACGCAGTATTTT.

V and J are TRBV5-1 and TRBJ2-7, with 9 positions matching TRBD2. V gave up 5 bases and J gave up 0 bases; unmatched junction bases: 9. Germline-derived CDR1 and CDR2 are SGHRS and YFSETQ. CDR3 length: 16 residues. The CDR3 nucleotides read TGCGCCAGCAGGGGTAGCGGGAGAGGCTTCTCCTACGAGCAGTACTTC. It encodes CASRGSGRGFSYEQYF.